Sequencing of this T cell receptor (beta chain) was carried out in a study of monozygotic twins with inflammatory bowel disease. Points from the study as a whole: Among T cells, the various subtypes were not distinguishable.

Concerning this clonotype: What it binds is not known.

The CDR3 extends over 16 amino acids. CDR1 MDHEN and CDR2 SYDVKM come from the germline V gene. TCRdb reprocessed the 5' RACE reads and reports one entry per CDR3 protein, with no DNA. The sample has 420,000 or so distinct CDR3 sequences. This clonotype originated in a human donor with ulcerative colitis or Crohn's disease, or a healthy co-twin of an affected twin (not recorded which). This chain joins TRBV28 and TRBJ2-1; absent DNA, TCRdb's TRBD2 call cannot be checked. The sequenced sample was blood. CDR3: CASSPNGLAGDYEQFF.